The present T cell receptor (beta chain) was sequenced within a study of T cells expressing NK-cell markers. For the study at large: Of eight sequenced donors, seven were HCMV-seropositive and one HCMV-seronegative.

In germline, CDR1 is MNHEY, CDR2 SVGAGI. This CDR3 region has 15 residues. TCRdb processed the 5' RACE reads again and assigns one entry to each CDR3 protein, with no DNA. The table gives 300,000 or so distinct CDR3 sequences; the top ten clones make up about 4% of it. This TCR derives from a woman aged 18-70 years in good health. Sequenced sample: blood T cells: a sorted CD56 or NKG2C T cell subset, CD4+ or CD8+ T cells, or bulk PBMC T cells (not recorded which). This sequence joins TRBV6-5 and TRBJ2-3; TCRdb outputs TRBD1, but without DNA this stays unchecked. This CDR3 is CASSSQGANTDTQYF.